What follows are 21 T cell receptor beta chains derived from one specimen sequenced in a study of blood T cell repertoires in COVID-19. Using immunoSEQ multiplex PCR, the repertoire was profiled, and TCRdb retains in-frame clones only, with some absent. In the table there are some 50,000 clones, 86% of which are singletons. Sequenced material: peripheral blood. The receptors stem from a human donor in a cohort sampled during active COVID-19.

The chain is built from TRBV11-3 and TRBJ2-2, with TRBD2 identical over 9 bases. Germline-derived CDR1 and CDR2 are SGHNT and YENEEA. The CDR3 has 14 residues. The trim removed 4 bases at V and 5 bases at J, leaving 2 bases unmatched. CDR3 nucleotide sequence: TGTGCCAGCAGCTCGGGACTAGCTACCGGGGAGCTGTTTTTT. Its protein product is CASSSGLATGELFF. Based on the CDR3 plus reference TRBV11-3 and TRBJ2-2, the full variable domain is EAGVVQSPRYKIIEKKQPVAFWCNPISGHNTLYWYLQNLGQGPELLIRYENEEAVDDSQLPKDRFSAERLKGVDSTLKIQPAELGDSAVYLCASSSGLATGELFFGEGSRLTVL.

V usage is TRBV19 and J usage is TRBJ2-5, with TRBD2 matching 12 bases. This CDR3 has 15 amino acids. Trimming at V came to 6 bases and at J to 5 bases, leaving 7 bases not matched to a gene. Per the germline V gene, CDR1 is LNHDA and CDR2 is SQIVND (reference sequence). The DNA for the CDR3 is TGTGCCAGTAGCCTAGCGGGAGGGACGCGTGAGACCCAGTACTTC. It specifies CASSLAGGTRETQYF.

Written as DNA, the CDR3 is TGTGCCAGCAGCTTGGCTGAAAACGGGAACACTGAAGCTTTCTTT. Translating gives CASSLAENGNTEAFF. The chain uses TRBV5-4 and TRBJ1-1; no clear D. V shed 0 bases and J shed 1 base, with 10 bases lying between them. In germline, CDR1 is SGHNT, CDR2 YYREEE (reference sequence). The CDR3 has 15 residues. Full variable domain (outside the CDR3, taken from reference TRBV5-4 and TRBJ1-1): ETGVTQSPTHLIKTRGQQVTLRCSSQSGHNTVSWYQQALGQGPQFIFQYYREEENGRGNFPPRFSGLQFPNYSSELNVNALELDDSALYLCASSLAENGNTEAFFGQGTRLTVV.

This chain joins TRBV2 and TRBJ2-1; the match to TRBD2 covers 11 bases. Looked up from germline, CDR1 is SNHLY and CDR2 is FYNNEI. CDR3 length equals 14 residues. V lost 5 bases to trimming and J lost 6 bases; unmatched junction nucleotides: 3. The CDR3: CASSYGTSGNEQFF. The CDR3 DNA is TGTGCCAGCAGTTACGGGACTAGCGGCAATGAGCAGTTCTTC.

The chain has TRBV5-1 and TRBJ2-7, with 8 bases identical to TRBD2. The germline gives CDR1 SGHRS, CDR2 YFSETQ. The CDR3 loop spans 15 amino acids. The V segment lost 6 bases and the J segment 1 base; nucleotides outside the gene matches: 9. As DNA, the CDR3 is TGCGCCAGCAAGGCCCTGGCGGGAGGTTCCTACGAGCAGTACTTC. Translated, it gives CASKALAGGSYEQYF.

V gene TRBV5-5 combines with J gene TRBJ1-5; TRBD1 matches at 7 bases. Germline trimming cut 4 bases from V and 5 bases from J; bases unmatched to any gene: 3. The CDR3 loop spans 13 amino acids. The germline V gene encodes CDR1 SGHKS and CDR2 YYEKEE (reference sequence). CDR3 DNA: TGTGCCAGCAGCCCCGACAGGGATCAGCCCCAGCATTTT. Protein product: CASSPDRDQPQHF.

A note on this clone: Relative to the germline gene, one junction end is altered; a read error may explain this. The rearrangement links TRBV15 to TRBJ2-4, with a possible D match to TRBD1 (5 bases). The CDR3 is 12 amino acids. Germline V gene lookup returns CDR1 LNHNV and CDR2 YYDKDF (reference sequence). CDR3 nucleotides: TGTGCCACCAGCCTTGGGCAGGGCCGTCGGGTCTTC. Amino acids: CATSLGQGRRVF.

For the CDR3, the DNA is TGTGCCAGCAGCTTAGAAGGGGCAGGCCTACGCTACGAGCAGTACTTC. It is translated as CASSLEGAGLRYEQYF. The chain carries TRBV7-8 and TRBJ2-7; D perhaps matches TRBD1 (5 bases). V lost 1 base and J 3 bases, leaving 16 bases between the germline ends. Germline lookup yields CDR1 SGHVS and CDR2 FQNEAQ. This CDR3 is built from 16 residues.

The CDR3 here is CASRREAEAFF. The CDR3, as DNA: TGTGCCAGCAGAAGGGAGGCTGAAGCTTTCTTT. This rearrangement joins TRBV2 to TRBJ1-1, with D unresolved. There are 11 residues in the CDR3. CDR1 SNHLY and CDR2 FYNNEI come from the germline V gene. Trimming took off 6 bases at V and 6 bases at J, with 8 bases between the two ends.

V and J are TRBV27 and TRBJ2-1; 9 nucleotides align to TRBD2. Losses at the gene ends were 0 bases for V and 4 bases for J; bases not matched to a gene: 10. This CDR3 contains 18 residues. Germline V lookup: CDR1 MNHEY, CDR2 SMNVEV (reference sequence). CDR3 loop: CASSLSMGAGGQYNEQFF. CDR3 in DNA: TGTGCCAGCAGTTTATCGATGGGGGCGGGAGGGCAATACAATGAGCAGTTCTTC.

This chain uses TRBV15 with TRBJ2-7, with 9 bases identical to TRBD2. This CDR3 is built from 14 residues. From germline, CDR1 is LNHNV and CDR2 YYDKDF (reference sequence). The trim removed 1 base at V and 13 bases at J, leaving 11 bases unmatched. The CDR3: CATSRVRVAGVSYF. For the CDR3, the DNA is TGTGCCACCAGCAGAGTAAGAGTAGCGGGAGTCTCTTACTTC.

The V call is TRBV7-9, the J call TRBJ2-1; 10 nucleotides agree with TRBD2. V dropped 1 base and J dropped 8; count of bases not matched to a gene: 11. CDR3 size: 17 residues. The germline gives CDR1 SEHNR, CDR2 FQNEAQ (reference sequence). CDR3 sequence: CASSLGWSSGGSDEQFF. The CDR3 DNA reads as TGTGCCAGCAGCTTAGGGTGGTCTAGCGGGGGTAGCGATGAGCAGTTCTTC.

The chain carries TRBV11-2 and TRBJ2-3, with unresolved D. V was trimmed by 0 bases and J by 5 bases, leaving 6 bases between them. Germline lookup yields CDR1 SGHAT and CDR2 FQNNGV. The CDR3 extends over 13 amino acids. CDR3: CASSLDRQDTQYF. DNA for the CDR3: TGTGCCAGCAGCTTAGACCGACAAGATACGCAGTATTTT.

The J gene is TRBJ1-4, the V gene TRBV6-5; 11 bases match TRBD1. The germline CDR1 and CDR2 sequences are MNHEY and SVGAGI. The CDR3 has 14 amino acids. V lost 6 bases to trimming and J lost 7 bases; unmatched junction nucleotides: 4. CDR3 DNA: TGTGCCAGCAGCCTCGGACAGGGGGCTGAAAAACTGTTTTTT. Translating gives CASSLGQGAEKLFF.

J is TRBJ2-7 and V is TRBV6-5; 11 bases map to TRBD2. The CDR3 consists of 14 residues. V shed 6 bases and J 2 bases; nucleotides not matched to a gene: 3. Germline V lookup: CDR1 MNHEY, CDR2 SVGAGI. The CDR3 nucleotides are TGTGCCAGCAGCTTACTAGCGGGGGCCTACGAGCAGTACTTC. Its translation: CASSLLAGAYEQYF.

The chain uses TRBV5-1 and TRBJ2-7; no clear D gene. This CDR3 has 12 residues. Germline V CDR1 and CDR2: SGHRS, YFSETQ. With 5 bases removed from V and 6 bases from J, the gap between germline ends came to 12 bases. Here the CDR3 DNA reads TGCGCCAGCAGGATCGATCAGTCCGAGCAGTACTTC. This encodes CASRIDQSEQYF.

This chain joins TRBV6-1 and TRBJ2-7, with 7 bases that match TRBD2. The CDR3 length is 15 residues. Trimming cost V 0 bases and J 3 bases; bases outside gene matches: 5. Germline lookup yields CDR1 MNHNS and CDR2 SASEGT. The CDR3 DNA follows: TGTGCCAGCAGTGAAGCGGGGGGGACTCGCTACGAGCAGTACTTC. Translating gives CASSEAGGTRYEQYF.

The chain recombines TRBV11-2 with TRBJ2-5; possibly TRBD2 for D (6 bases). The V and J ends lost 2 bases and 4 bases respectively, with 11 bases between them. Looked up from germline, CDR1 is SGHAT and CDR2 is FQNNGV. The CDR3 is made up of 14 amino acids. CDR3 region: CASSLRGGPETQYF. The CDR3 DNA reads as TGTGCCAGCAGCTTACGAGGAGGGCCAGAGACCCAGTACTTC.

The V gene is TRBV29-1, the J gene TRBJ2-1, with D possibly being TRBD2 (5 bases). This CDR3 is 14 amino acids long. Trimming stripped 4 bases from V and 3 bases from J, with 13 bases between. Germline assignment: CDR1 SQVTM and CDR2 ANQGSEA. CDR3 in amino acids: CSVAFTGNYNEQFF. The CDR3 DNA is TGCAGCGTTGCCTTTACCGGGAACTACAATGAGCAGTTCTTC.

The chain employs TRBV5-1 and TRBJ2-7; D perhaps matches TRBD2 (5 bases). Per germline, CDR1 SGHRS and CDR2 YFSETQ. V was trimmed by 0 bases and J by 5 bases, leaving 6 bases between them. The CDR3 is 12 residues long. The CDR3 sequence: CASSLDGNEQYF. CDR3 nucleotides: TGCGCCAGCAGCTTGGACGGGAACGAGCAGTACTTC. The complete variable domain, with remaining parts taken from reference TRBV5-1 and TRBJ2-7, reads KAGVTQTPRYLIKTRGQQVTLSCSPISGHRSVSWYQQTPGQGLQFLFEYFSETQRNKGNFPGRFSGRQFSNSRSEMNVSTLELGDSALYLCASSLDGNEQYFGPGTRLTVT.

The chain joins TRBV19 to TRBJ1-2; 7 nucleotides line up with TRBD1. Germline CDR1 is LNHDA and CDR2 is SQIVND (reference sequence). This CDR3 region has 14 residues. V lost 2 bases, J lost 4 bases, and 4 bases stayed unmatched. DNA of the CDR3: TGTGCCAGTAGTATACTGTCAGGGGGCTATGGCTACACCTTC. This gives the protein CASSILSGGYGYTF.